What follows is one T cell receptor beta chain and its context. What it binds is not known. Primers: 60 Vbeta forward and 13 Jbeta reverse. Measured with immunoSEQ multiplex PCR; TCRdb has only the in-frame clones, and not every one. Of approximately 180,000 clones listed, roughly 87% were seen once; the top ten hold roughly 0.24%. V lost 2 bases, J lost 5 bases, and 15 bases lay in between. There are 15 residues in the CDR3. CDR1 SGHNT and CDR2 YYREEE come from the germline V gene (reference sequence). This entry belongs to a study of cytomegalovirus exposure and HLA in healthy donors. About the research overall: Among the roughly 400 donors who were genotyped, roughly 76% fell in the genetic ancestry cluster that is associated with self-reported Caucasian donors.

Findings of the study overall: Earlier results showed most TCR beta V segments being productive about 87% or about 30% of the time. Among TCR beta chains of equal frequency, HLA-associated ones were more clonally expanded in a later analysis.

As for the donors, each was a healthy bone marrow donor. The sample was PBMCs. The chain joins TRBV5-4 to TRBJ2-3, with D perhaps matching TRBD1 (5 bases). The sequence was obtained from a girl under two years old in good health and CMV-seronegative. CDR3 in amino acids: CASSFGSTQGDTQYF. The CDR3 DNA reads as TGTGCCAGCAGCTTCGGGTCCACCCAGGGAGATACGCAGTATTTT.